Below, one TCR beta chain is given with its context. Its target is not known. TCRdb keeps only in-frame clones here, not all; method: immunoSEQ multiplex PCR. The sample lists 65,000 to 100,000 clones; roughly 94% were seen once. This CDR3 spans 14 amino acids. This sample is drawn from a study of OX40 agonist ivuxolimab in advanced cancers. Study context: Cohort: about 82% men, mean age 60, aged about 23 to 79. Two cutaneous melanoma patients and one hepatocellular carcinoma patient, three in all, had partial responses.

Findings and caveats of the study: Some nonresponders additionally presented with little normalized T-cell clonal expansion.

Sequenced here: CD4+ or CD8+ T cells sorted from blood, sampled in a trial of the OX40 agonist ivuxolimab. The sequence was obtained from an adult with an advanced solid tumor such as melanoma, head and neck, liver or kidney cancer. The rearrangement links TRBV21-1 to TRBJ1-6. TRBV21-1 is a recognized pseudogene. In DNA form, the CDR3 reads TGTGCCAGCAGCGCGGGCCCCTATAATTCACCCCTCCACTTT. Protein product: CASSAGPYNSPLHF.